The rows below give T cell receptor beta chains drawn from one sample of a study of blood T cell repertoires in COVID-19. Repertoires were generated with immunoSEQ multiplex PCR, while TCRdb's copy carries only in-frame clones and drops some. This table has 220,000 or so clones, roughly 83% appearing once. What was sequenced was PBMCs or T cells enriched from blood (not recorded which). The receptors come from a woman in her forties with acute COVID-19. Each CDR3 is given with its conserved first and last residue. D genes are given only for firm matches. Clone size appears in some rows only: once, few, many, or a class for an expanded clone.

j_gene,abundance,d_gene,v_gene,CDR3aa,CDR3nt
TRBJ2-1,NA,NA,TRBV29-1,CSVGESGAFYNEQFF,TGCAGCGTTGGGGAGTCAGGGGCCTTCTACAATGAGCAGTTCTTC
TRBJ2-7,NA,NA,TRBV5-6,CASSLGQVYYEQYF,TGTGCCAGCAGCTTGGGACAGGTGTACTACGAGCAGTACTTC
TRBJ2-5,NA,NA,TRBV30,CAWSLVETQYF,TGTGCCTGGAGTCTAGTGGAGACCCAGTACTTC
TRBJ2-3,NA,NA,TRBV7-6,CASSLVSGRTDTQYF,TGTGCCAGCAGCTTAGTTTCTGGTAGAACAGATACGCAGTATTTT
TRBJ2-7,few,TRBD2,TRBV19,CASSTVGLAGASSSYEQYF,TGTGCCAGTAGTACCGTTGGACTAGCGGGGGCCTCATCCTCCTACGAGCAGTACTTC
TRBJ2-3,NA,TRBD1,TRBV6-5,CASSFRGLDTQYF,TGTGCCAGCAGTTTCAGGGGGCTGGATACGCAGTATTTT
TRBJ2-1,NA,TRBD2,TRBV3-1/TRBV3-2,CASSPGLADYNEQFF,TGTGCCAGCAGCCCCGGGCTAGCGGACTACAATGAGCAGTTCTTC
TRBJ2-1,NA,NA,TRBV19,CASSIGPSELNNEQFF,TGTGCCAGTAGTATCGGCCCTAGCGAGTTGAACAATGAGCAGTTCTTC
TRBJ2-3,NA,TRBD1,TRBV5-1,CASSAPTGGQTDTQYF,TGCGCCAGCAGCGCACCCACAGGGGGCCAGACAGATACGCAGTATTTT
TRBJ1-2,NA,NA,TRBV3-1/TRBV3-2,CASSPGQGGHGYTF,TGTGCCAGCAGCCCCGGTCAGGGAGGCCATGGCTACACCTTC
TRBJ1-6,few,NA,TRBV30,CAWATGTNNSPLHF,TGTGCCTGGGCTACCGGGACAAATAATTCACCCCTCCACTTT
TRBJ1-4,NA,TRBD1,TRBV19,CASSVWTGGNEKLFF,TGTGCCAGTAGTGTTTGGACAGGAGGAAATGAAAAACTGTTTTTT
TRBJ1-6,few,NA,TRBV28,CASRLDRPNSPLHF,TGTGCCAGCAGGCTTGACAGGCCCAATTCACCCCTCCACTTT
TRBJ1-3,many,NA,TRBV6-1,CASSEFAGPSSSGNTIYF,TGTGCCAGCAGTGAATTCGCAGGGCCCTCATCTTCTGGAAACACCATATATTTT
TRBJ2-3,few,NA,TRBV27,CASSRLSTDTQYF,TGTGCCAGCAGCCGACTAAGCACAGATACGCAGTATTTT
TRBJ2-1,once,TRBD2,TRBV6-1,CASSEGLAGYNEQFF,TGTGCCAGCAGTGAAGGGCTAGCGGGTTACAATGAGCAGTTCTTC
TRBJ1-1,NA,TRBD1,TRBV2,CASRPNRQGANTEAFF,TGTGCCAGCAGGCCAAACAGACAGGGGGCGAACACTGAAGCTTTCTTT
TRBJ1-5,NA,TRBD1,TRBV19,CASRTGDQPQHF,TGTGCCAGCCGGACAGGGGATCAGCCCCAGCATTTT
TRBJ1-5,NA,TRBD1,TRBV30,CAWGTGTGGQPQHF,TGTGCCTGGGGGACGGGGACAGGGGGCCAGCCCCAGCATTTT
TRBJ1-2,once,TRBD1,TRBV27,CASSLSGMTGMYGYTF,TGTGCCAGCAGTTTATCGGGAATGACAGGGATGTATGGCTACACCTTC
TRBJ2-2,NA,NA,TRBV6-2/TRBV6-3,CASSQVGELFF,TGTGCCAGCAGTCAGGTCGGGGAGCTGTTTTTT
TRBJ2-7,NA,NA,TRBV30,CAWRVGPLEQYF,TGTGCCTGGAGAGTGGGGCCCCTCGAGCAGTACTTC
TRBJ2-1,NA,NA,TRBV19,CASTKSRLSGQFF,TGTGCCAGTACCAAATCCCGACTATCAGGGCAGTTCTTC
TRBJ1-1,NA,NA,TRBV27,CASSFGGPNTEAFF,TGTGCCAGCAGTTTTGGAGGGCCGAACACTGAAGCTTTCTTT
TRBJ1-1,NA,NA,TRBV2,CASRRGQTEAFF,TGTGCCAGCAGGCGGGGGCAGACTGAAGCTTTCTTT
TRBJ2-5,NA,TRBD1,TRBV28,CASSLGYSGTGRETQYF,TGTGCCAGCAGTTTGGGGTACTCCGGGACAGGGCGGGAGACCCAGTACTTC
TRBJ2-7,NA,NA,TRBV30,CAWVDLRRSSYEQYF,TGTGCCTGGGTGGACTTGCGGAGGAGCTCCTACGAGCAGTACTTC
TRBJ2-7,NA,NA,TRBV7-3,CASSLDTYEQYF,TGTGCCAGCAGCTTAGACACCTACGAGCAGTACTTC
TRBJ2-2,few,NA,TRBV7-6,CASSRNTGELFF,TGTGCCAGCAGTCGGAACACCGGGGAGCTGTTTTTT
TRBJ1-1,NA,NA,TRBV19,CASTDSVNTEAFF,TGTGCCAGTACGGACAGCGTGAACACTGAAGCTTTCTTT
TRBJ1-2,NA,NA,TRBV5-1,CASSLTGSYGYTF,TGCGCCAGCAGCTTAACAGGGAGCTATGGCTACACCTTC
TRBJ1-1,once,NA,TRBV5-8,CASSLRWGVTEAFF,TGTGCCAGCAGCTTGCGGTGGGGCGTTACTGAAGCTTTCTTT
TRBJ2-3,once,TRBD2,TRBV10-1,CASSPGLSTDTQYF,TGCGCCAGCAGTCCGGGACTAAGCACAGATACGCAGTATTTT
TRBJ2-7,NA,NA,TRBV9,CASSVESGAGTYEQYF,TGTGCCAGCAGCGTAGAATCCGGGGCGGGAACCTACGAGCAGTACTTC
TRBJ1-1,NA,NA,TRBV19,CASSSPESTANTEAFF,TGTGCCAGTAGTTCGCCAGAGTCCACAGCCAACACTGAAGCTTTCTTT
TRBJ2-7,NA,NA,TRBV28,CASSFSGTGSLEQYF,TGTGCCAGCAGTTTCTCCGGGACTGGAAGTTTAGAGCAGTACTTC
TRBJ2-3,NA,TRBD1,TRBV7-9,CASSFRRGQVRTDTQYF,TGTGCCAGCAGCTTCCGTCGGGGACAGGTTCGCACAGATACGCAGTATTTT
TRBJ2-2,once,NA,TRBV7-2,CASSSQGLNTGELFF,TGTGCCAGCAGCTCCCAGGGGCTCAACACCGGGGAGCTGTTTTTT
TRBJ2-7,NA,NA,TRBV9,CASSVVGGPDYEQYF,TGTGCCAGCAGCGTAGTAGGAGGTCCAGACTACGAGCAGTACTTC
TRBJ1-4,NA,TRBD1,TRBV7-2,CASSTMQGARGEKLFF,TGTGCCAGCAGCACGATGCAGGGGGCGAGGGGTGAAAAACTGTTTTTT
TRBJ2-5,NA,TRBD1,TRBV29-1,CSVNNRGQETQYF,TGCAGCGTCAATAACAGGGGTCAAGAGACCCAGTACTTC
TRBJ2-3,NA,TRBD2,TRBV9,CASSVEPGGLKDTQYF,TGTGCCAGCAGCGTAGAACCGGGGGGGCTAAAAGATACGCAGTATTTT
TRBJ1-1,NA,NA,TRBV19,CASSQYTEAFF,TGTGCCAGTTCGCAGTACACTGAAGCTTTCTTT
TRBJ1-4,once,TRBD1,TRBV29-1,CSVGTGAREKLFF,TGCAGCGTGGGGACAGGGGCGAGGGAAAAACTGTTTTTT
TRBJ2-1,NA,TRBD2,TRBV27,CASSLAGLAGDLSYNEQFF,TGTGCCAGCAGTTTAGCGGGTCTAGCGGGAGACTTGTCCTACAATGAGCAGTTCTTC
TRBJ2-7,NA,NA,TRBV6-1,CASSEQRRNEQYF,TGTGCCAGCAGTGAACAGCGGAGGAACGAGCAGTACTTC
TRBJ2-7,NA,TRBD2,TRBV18,CASSPLAASSYEQYF,TGTGCCAGCTCGCCTCTAGCGGCCAGCTCCTACGAGCAGTACTTC
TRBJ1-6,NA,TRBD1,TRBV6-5,CASSTGTAYNSPLHF,TGTGCCAGCAGCACAGGGACAGCTTATAATTCACCCCTCCACTTT
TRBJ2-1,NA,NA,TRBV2,CASSEDRVRGNEQFF,TGTGCCAGCAGTGAAGACAGGGTCCGGGGCAATGAGCAGTTCTTC
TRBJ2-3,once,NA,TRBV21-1,CASNPQWDRDTDTQYF,TGTGCCAGCAATCCCCAGTGGGACAGGGACACAGATACGCAGTATTTT
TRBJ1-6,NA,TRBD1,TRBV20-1,CSASRDRGVRSPLHF,TGCAGTGCTAGTCGGGACAGGGGAGTTAGATCACCCCTCCACTTT
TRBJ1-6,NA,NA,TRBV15,CATSRAGVWNSPLHF,TGTGCCACCAGCAGGGCAGGGGTATGGAATTCACCCCTCCACTTT
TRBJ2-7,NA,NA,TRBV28,CASSLSGEREQYF,TGTGCCAGCAGTTTATCCGGGGAGAGAGAGCAGTACTTC
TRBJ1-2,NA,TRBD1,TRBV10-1,CASRGQANYGYTF,TGCGCCAGCAGGGGACAGGCTAACTATGGCTACACCTTC
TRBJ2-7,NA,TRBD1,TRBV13,CASSAIVTGDYEQYF,TGTGCCAGCAGCGCAATTGTGACAGGGGACTACGAGCAGTACTTC
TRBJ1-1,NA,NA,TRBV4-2,CASSQDFGRLGTEAFF,TGTGCCAGCAGCCAAGATTTCGGGAGGTTGGGCACTGAAGCTTTCTTT
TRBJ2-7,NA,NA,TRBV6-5,CASSYSRKTGEQYF,TGTGCCAGCAGTTACTCGAGGAAGACGGGAGAGCAGTACTTC
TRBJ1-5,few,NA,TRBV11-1,CASSLSSNQPQHF,TGTGCCAGCAGCTTATCGTCCAATCAGCCCCAGCATTTT
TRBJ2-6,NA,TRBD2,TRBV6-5,CASSDRGAGANVLTF,TGTGCCAGCAGCGATCGGGGGGCTGGGGCCAACGTCCTGACTTTC